This TCR beta chain was identified during a study of T cell repertoires in cytomegalovirus infection. Study-wide results and caveats: CMV-specific TCR beta clonotypes restricted by HLA-C were the ones dominating the ex vivo response. Using cumulative public TCR beta family frequency, the authors identified those who carried CMV together with the relevant HLA.

In germline, CDR1 is SGHTA, CDR2 FQGTGA. CDR3 length: 14 residues. V was cut by 4 bases and J by 4 bases, with 13 bases left in between. This clonotype was seen ten or more times. Its antigen is still unknown. TCRdb redid the calling of the reads with MiXCR, one entry per CDR3 protein. The sample lists 450,000 to 600,000 distinct CDR3 sequences; 10% to 12% were seen once. The chain links TRBV7-3 to TRBJ1-1; weak D call: TRBD1 (5 bases). The sequenced sample consisted of PBMCs. This receptor was taken from a human donor in good health (CMV status not recorded). Some clones in this sample may be carry-over from other donors' samples. Written as DNA, the CDR3 is TGTGCCAGCAGCTCAACCCCGGGGGGCACTGAAGCTTTCTTT. This encodes CASSSTPGGTEAFF.